This T cell receptor beta chain appears in the sequencing data of a study of regulatory T cells in long-lasting Graves disease. The V and J ends lost 5 bases and 1 base respectively, with 15 bases between them. Germline CDR1 and CDR2: LNHDA and SQIVND (reference sequence). The CDR3 is 16 residues long. About this clonotype: What it recognizes is unknown.

Time point indicated: persistent/refractory GD, antithyroid drugs over 5 years with positive TRAb. The TCR library was made from RNA that had been extracted from PBMCs in TRIzol. Study findings and constraints: Compared with new cases, persistent Graves' patients showed reduced TCR diversity.

Building of the TCR beta libraries involved iRepertoire HTBI primers and Arm-PCR of CDR3 regions. TCRdb fed the multiplex PCR reads into MiXCR, producing one record per CDR3 protein. The sample contains 350,000 to 450,000 distinct CDR3 sequences, roughly 24% of which appear only once. The clonotype originates from a woman aged 40 to 55 with Graves disease. The sequences come from peripheral blood mononuclear cells (PBMCs), collected when the disease was refractory, from a patient treated with antithyroid drugs. V is TRBV19 and J is TRBJ2-1; weak D call: TRBD2 (5 bases). CDR3 sequence reads: CASSPSHSVSYNEQFF. In nucleotides, the CDR3 is TGTGCCAGTAGTCCCTCCCATAGCGTATCCTACAATGAGCAGTTCTTC.